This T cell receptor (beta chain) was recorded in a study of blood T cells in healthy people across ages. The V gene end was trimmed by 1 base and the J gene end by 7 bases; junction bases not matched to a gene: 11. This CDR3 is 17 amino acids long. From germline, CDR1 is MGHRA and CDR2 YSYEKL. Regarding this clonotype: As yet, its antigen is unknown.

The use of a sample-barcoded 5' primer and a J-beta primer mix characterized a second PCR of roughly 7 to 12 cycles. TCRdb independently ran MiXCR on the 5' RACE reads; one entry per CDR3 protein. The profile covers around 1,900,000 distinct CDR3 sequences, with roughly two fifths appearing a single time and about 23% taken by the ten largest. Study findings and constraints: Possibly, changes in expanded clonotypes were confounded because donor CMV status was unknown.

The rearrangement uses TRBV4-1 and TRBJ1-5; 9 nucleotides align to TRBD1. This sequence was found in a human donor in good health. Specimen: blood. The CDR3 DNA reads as TGCGCCAGCAGCCAAGGACGGACAGGGGCTAAGGGGCAGCCCCAGCATTTT. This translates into CASSQGRTGAKGQPQHF.